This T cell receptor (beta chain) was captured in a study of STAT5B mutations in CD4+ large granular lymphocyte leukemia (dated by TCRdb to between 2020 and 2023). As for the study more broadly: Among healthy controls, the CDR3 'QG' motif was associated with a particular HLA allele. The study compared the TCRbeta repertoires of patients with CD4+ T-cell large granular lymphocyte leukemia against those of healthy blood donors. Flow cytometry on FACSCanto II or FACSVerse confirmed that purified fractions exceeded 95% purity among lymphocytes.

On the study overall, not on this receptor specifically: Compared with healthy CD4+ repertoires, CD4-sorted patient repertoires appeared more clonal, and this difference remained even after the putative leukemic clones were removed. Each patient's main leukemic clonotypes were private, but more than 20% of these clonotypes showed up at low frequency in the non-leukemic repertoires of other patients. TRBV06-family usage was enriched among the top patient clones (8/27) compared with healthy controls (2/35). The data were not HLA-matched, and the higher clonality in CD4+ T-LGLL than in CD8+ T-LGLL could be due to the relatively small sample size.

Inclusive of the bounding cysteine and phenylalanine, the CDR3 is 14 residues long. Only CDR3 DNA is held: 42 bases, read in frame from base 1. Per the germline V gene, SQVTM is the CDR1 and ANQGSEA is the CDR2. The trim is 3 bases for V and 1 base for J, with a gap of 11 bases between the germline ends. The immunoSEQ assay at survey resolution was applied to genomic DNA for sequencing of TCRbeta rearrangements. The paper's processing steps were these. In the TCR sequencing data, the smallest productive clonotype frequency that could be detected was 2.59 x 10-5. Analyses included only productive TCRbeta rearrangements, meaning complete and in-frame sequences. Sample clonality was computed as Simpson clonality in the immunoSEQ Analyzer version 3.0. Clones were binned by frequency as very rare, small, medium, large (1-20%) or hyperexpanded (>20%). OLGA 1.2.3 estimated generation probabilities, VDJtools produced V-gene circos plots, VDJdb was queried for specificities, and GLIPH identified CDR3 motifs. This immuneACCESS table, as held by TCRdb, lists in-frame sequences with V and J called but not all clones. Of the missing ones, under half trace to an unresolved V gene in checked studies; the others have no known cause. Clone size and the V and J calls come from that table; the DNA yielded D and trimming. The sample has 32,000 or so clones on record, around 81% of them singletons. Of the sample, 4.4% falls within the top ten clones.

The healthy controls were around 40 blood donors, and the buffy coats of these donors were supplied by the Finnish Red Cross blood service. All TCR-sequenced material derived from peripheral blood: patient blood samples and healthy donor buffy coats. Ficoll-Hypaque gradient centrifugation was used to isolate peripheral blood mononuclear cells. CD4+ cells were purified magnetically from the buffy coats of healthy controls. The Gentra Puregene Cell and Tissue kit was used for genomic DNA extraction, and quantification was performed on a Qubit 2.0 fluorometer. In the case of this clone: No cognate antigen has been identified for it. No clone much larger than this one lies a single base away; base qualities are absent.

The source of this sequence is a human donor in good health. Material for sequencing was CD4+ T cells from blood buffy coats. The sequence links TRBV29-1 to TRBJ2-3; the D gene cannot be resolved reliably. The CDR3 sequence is CSVDLAGGTDTQYF. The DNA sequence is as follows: TGCAGCGTTGATTTGGCAGGTGGCACAGATACGCAGTATTTT.